The present TCR beta chain was sequenced within a study of blood T cell repertoires in COVID-19. At the level of the study: Sample material is recorded as cDNA or gDNA derived from T cells, B-cell-depleted T cells, or PBMCs.

Enrolment of Seattle patients took place during active infection, and they were followed longitudinally. TCRdb's table, derived via immunoSEQ multiplex PCR, lists solely in-frame clones and lacks some. The sample records around 260,000 clones, around 85% being singletons. The sequenced material came from peripheral blood. This receptor was identified in a human donor with COVID-19, enrolled during active disease. The donor label of this sample is uncertain.

CDR3 protein: CASSLGGGDGTEAFF. The CDR3 DNA sequence: TGCGCCAGCAGCTTGGGCGGGGGCGATGGCACTGAAGCTTTCTTT. The V gene is TRBV5-1, the J gene TRBJ1-1; D might be TRBD1 (6 bases). Trimming cost V 0 bases and J 4 bases, with 13 bases left between them. Germline V gene sequence: CDR1 SGHRS, CDR2 YFSETQ. The length of the CDR3 is 15 residues.